A single T cell receptor (beta chain) is shown here with its context. The V end was cut by 9 bases, the J end by 0 bases, with 12 bases between. This CDR3 region has 13 residues. Germline-derived CDR1 and CDR2 are MNHEY and SVGAGI. This entry is derived from a study of blood T cell repertoires in COVID-19. About the study: The origin of the acute and convalescent COVID-19 samples was the United States, Italy and Spain. T cells, B-cell-depleted T cells, or PBMCs provided the cDNA or gDNA that served as material.

TCRdb's copy holds only in-frame clones and misses some; the assay was immunoSEQ multiplex PCR. The data show tens of thousands of clones, with roughly 89% seen just once and 1.9% held by the top ten. The clonotype was recovered from a woman in her forties or fifties in a cohort sampled during active COVID-19. Input material: peripheral blood. The chain uses TRBV6-5 and TRBJ2-7; the D gene is possibly TRBD2 (6 bases). The CDR3 sequence: CASLGSSSYEQYF. The CDR3 DNA is TGTGCCAGTCTCGGGAGCAGCTCCTACGAGCAGTACTTC.